The 28 T cell receptor beta chains below were found in one sample sequenced in a study of T cells in Graves' hyperthyroidism and ophthalmopathy. Amplification yielded TCR beta CDR3 regions, with RNA transcripts as the source. HTBI primers drove first-round RT-PCR of the TCR CDR3. TCRdb reanalysed the multiplex PCR reads using MiXCR and keeps one entry per CDR3 protein. This sample carries fewer than 750,000 distinct CDR3 sequences, around 15% of them seen once, and the ten largest clones take around 4.5%. Sequenced input: blood. The receptors stem from a woman aged 40 to 49 with Graves' ophthalmopathy.

This clonotype was recorded many times. The chain has TRBV6-1 and TRBJ2-7; 9 bases are a match to TRBD2. The trim removed 1 base at V and 2 bases at J, leaving 3 bases unmatched. CDR3 length: 15 residues. Germline CDR1 MNHNS, CDR2 SASEGT. The CDR3 coding sequence is TGTGCCAGCAGTGAAGGACTAGCGGCCGCCTACGAGCAGTACTTC. Translating gives CASSEGLAAAYEQYF.

This clonotype was recorded a few times. The J gene is TRBJ2-2, the V gene TRBV19; D gene unclear. V was clipped by 7 bases and J by 1 base, with 10 bases between them. Germline V gene data show CDR1 as LNHDA and CDR2 as SQIVND (reference sequence). This CDR3 is built from 14 residues. CDR3 region: CASTRKLNTGELFF. CDR3 bases: TGTGCCAGTACTCGGAAACTGAACACCGGGGAGCTGTTTTTT.

This clonotype has a count of ten or more. The chain has TRBV20-1 and TRBJ2-5; possibly TRBD2 for D (6 bases). The CDR3 has 13 amino acids. Trimming stripped 5 bases from V and 1 base from J, with 11 bases between. The germline V gene encodes CDR1 DFQATT and CDR2 SNEGSKA (reference sequence). The CDR3 sequence: CSALSGAQETQYF. DNA of the CDR3: TGCAGTGCTCTTTCGGGAGCCCAAGAGACCCAGTACTTC.

This clonotype was picked up many times. The V call is TRBV27, the J call TRBJ2-7; 7 bases agree with TRBD1. V shed 5 bases and J 1 base; nucleotides not matched to a gene: 8. CDR1 is MNHEY, CDR2 SMNVEV, per germline (reference sequence). The CDR3 extends over 15 amino acids. DNA of the CDR3: TGTGCCAGCAGTCCAAAGGGACAGCTATCCTACGAGCAGTACTTC. It yields the protein CASSPKGQLSYEQYF.

This clonotype was recorded at least ten times. This chain connects TRBV5-1 to TRBJ1-2; unclear D gene. This CDR3 has 16 amino acids. Looked up from germline, CDR1 is SGHRS and CDR2 is YFSETQ. Trimming left V 0 bases short and J 1 base short, with 13 bases between. The CDR3 nucleotides read TGCGCCAGCAGCTTGGATAGCGGATCGAGTAACTATGGCTACACCTTC. Translated: CASSLDSGSSNYGYTF.

This clonotype was picked up a small number of times. The CDR3 bases are TGTGCCAGCAATAGACATCGGAACACTGAAGCTTTCTTT. Translating it yields CASNRHRNTEAFF. The chain couples TRBV12-3 or TRBV12-4 to TRBJ1-1, with unresolved D. V was pared by 7 bases and J by 1 base, with 10 bases between. This CDR3 has 13 residues.

This clonotype occurred many times. This sequence joins TRBV29-1 and TRBJ2-5; the D is unclear. Germline V CDR1 and CDR2: SQVTM, ANQGSEA. V lost 3 bases and J lost 5, with 19 bases in between. The CDR3 runs 15 residues. The CDR3 nucleotides are TGCAGCGTTGACTTAGCCCGTGGGCGTCCCGAGACCCAGTACTTC. As protein: CSVDLARGRPETQYF.

At least ten counts were recorded for this clonotype. This chain links TRBV20-1 with TRBJ2-7; TRBD1 matches at 7 bases. The CDR3 spans 14 residues. Germline CDR1 is DFQATT and CDR2 is SNEGSKA (reference sequence). V shed 3 bases, J shed 1 base, and the junction held 6 bases outside the gene matches. This chain's CDR3 is CSASRQGVSYEQYF. The CDR3, as DNA: TGCAGTGCTAGCCGGCAGGGGGTATCCTACGAGCAGTACTTC.

This clonotype was observed many times. In nucleotides, the CDR3 is TGTGCCAGCAGCCCCCTCCCAACGGGCGGCTACGAGCAGTACTTC. It is translated as CASSPLPTGGYEQYF. This chain links TRBV5-6 with TRBJ2-7; D unresolved. From germline, CDR1 is SGHDT and CDR2 YYEEEE. The CDR3 runs to 15 residues. V lost 4 bases and J lost 3, with 17 bases in between.

Many counts were recorded for this clonotype. DNA of the CDR3: TGTGCCAGCAGTTGGACTATTAACACCGGGGAGCTGTTTTTT. Protein sequence: CASSWTINTGELFF. J is TRBJ2-2 and V is TRBV6-5; tentatively, D is TRBD2 (6 bases). CDR3 length: 14 residues. V was cut by 4 bases and J by 2 bases, with 8 bases left in between. Germline-derived CDR1 and CDR2 are MNHEY and SVGAGI.

V usage is TRBV28 and J usage is TRBJ2-5, with D possibly TRBD2 on 5 matching bases. Germline V gene sequence: CDR1 MDHEN, CDR2 SYDVKM. V was cut by 2 bases and J by 7 bases, with 11 bases left in between. The CDR3 runs 13 residues. CDR3 nucleotides: TGTGCCAGCAGTTTAGAAGGACTCGGGACCCAGTACTTC. This codes for CASSLEGLGTQYF.

This clonotype was seen many times. The chain has TRBV2 and TRBJ2-7; D gene ambiguous. The germline V gene has CDR1 SNHLY and CDR2 FYNNEI. The CDR3 covers 10 residues. The CDR3 nucleotides are TGTGCGATCGGGCAGTACGAGCAGTACTTC. Its translation is CAIGQYEQYF.

CDR3 nucleotide sequence: TGTGCCAGCAGCCCTCTGACAGTAACCTATGGCTACACCTTC. Protein product: CASSPLTVTYGYTF. The V gene is TRBV5-4, the J gene TRBJ1-2, with a tentative D call TRBD1 (5 bases). This CDR3 has 14 amino acids. Germline-derived CDR1 and CDR2 are SGHNT and YYREEE (reference sequence). The ends were cut back, 4 bases at V and 4 bases at J, with 14 bases in the middle.

The V gene is TRBV6-1, the J gene TRBJ2-5; perhaps TRBD2 as D (6 bases). The CDR3 extends over 15 amino acids. V was shortened by 8 bases and J by 4 bases, with 20 bases between the two germline ends. Germline CDR1 MNHNS, CDR2 SASEGT. The CDR3 coding sequence is TGTGCCAGCTGGCCAGGCGGGATTTACGGAGAGACCCAGTACTTC. Its translation: CASWPGGIYGETQYF.

In its sample, this clonotype was seen many times. The V gene is TRBV19, the J gene TRBJ1-5; the D is unclear. The V end lost 5 bases, the J end lost 6 bases, and 11 bases lay between the germline ends. The CDR3 length is 13 residues. The germline V gene encodes CDR1 LNHDA and CDR2 SQIVND (reference sequence). This CDR3 reads CASSPAHPQPQHF. The CDR3 DNA follows: TGTGCCAGTAGTCCGGCGCACCCTCAGCCCCAGCATTTT.

This clonotype came up many times. The chain has TRBV5-1 and TRBJ2-7, with 7 bases fitting TRBD2. Germline CDR1 SGHRS, CDR2 YFSETQ. This CDR3 has 13 residues. V was clipped by 0 bases and J by 6 bases; unmatched bases: 3. CDR3 amino acids: CASSLVGGSEQYF. Here the CDR3 DNA reads TGCGCCAGCAGCTTGGTGGGCGGGAGCGAGCAGTACTTC.

This clonotype has a handful of counts. In DNA form, the CDR3 reads TGTGCCAGCAGCACCAAGCGGGACCCTCGCGGTGAGCAGTTCTTC. It specifies CASSTKRDPRGEQFF. The gene calls are TRBV7-9 and TRBJ2-1, with 7 bases fitting TRBD2. Germline V gene data show CDR1 as SEHNR and CDR2 as FQNEAQ (reference sequence). The V gene end was trimmed by 5 bases and the J gene end by 9 bases; junction bases not matched to a gene: 13. There are 15 residues in the CDR3.

This clonotype was counted many times. This rearrangement joins TRBV28 to TRBJ1-5; no reliable D call. Germline V gene lookup returns CDR1 MDHEN and CDR2 SYDVKM. Trimming removed 6 bases at V and 7 bases at J, with 10 bases between. The CDR3 totals 12 residues. The CDR3 region is CASSMGWQPQHF. In nucleotides, the CDR3 is TGTGCCAGCAGCATGGGTTGGCAGCCCCAGCATTTT.

This clonotype was counted many times. An end of the junction differs from the germline gene, which may be a read error. V is TRBV20-1 and J is TRBJ2-7, with a tentative D call TRBD2 (6 bases). Germline V gives CDR1 DFQATT, CDR2 SNEGSKA (reference sequence). The CDR3 loop spans 14 amino acids. CDR3 nucleotide sequence: TGCAGTGCTGGAGAGGACGGGGGTCGGGTCGAGCAGTACTTC. Translated, it gives CSAGEDGGRVEQYF.

There are many counts of this clonotype. One end of the junction does not line up with germline, which may come from a read error. The gene calls are TRBV2 and TRBJ2-2, with unresolved D. The CDR3 is made up of 15 amino acids. CDR1 is SNHLY, CDR2 FYNNEI, per germline. CDR3 sequence reads: CASREGGSNTGELFF. In DNA, the CDR3 is TGTGCCAGCAGGGAAGGCGGATCGAACACCGGGGAGCTGTTTTTT. The full variable domain, with the rest looked up from reference TRBV2 and TRBJ2-2, is EPEVTQTPSHQVTQMGQEVILRCVPISNHLYFYWYRQILGQKVEFLVSFYNNEISEKSEIFDDQFSVERPDGSNFTLKIRSTKLEDSAMYFCASREGGSNTGELFFGEGSRLTVL.

This clonotype came up many times. This chain joins TRBV7-8 and TRBJ1-5, with no clear D. Trimming shortened V by 0 bases and J by 7 bases, and 7 bases separated the two germline ends. CDR3 length: 13 residues. Looked up from germline, CDR1 is SGHVS and CDR2 is FQNEAQ. The CDR3 spells CASSLAYKQPQHF. CDR3 nucleotide sequence: TGTGCCAGCAGCTTAGCGTACAAACAGCCCCAGCATTTT.

The chain links TRBV6-5 to TRBJ2-7; 14 positions agree with TRBD2. The CDR3 runs 17 residues. Trimming removed 3 bases from V and 3 bases from J; junction bases left unmatched: 7. Germline lookup yields CDR1 MNHEY and CDR2 SVGAGI. CDR3 coding DNA: TGTGCCAGCAGTTATACCGGGACTAGCGGGAGAGGCTACGAGCAGTACTTC. This translates into CASSYTGTSGRGYEQYF.

This clonotype was seen many times. The rearrangement uses TRBV11-2 and TRBJ1-5; D might be TRBD1 (6 bases). The CDR3 has 13 amino acids. V was pared by 3 bases and J by 7 bases, with 10 bases between. CDR1 and CDR2 (germline): SGHAT, FQNNGV. CDR3 region: CASSLYREQPQHF. The CDR3 DNA is TGTGCCAGCAGCTTGTACAGGGAGCAGCCCCAGCATTTT.

This clonotype was counted at least ten times. This chain links TRBV20-1 with TRBJ1-1; the match to TRBD1 covers 11 bases. In germline, CDR1 is DFQATT, CDR2 SNEGSKA (reference sequence). The junction had 9 bases not matched to a gene; V was cut back by 0 bases and J by 0 bases. This CDR3 has 18 amino acids. In DNA, the CDR3 is TGCAGTGCTAGAGATGAGGACAGGGGGCAACTCCTGAACACTGAAGCTTTCTTT. Translated, it gives CSARDEDRGQLLNTEAFF.

This clonotype was picked up many times. This rearrangement joins TRBV7-8 to TRBJ1-1; D unclear. The CDR3 covers 13 residues. Trimming left V 6 bases short and J 3 bases short, with 11 bases between. The germline CDR1 and CDR2 sequences are SGHVS and FQNEAQ. CDR3 nucleotide sequence: TGTGCCAGCAGGGCAGCTCTTTACACTGAAGCTTTCTTT. Its translation is CASRAALYTEAFF.

In its sample, this clonotype was seen many times. The V call is TRBV6-2 or TRBV6-3, the J call TRBJ1-1; no clear D. V was clipped by 5 bases and J by 5 bases, with 9 bases between them. Germline values: CDR1 MNHEY, CDR2 SVGEGT. The CDR3 spans 12 residues. The CDR3 reads CASSRRDTEAFF. Here the CDR3 DNA reads TGTGCCAGCAGTAGGAGGGATACTGAAGCTTTCTTT.

Note on this clonotype: It may be a read error: a sequence one base away is much more abundant. The genes are TRBV29-1 and TRBJ1-1; 7 bases align to TRBD1. The V gene end was trimmed by 6 bases and the J gene end by 6 bases; junction bases not matched to a gene: 16. The length of the CDR3 is 15 residues. CDR1 and CDR2 from the germline V gene are SQVTM and ANQGSEA. The CDR3 here is CSVPGTAESSSEAFF. Here the CDR3 DNA reads TGCAGCGTCCCCGGGACAGCGGAAAGTTCTTCTGAAGCTTTCTTT.

The rearrangement links TRBV19 to TRBJ2-3; TRBD1 matches at 11 bases. The trim removed 4 bases at V and 0 bases at J, leaving 3 bases unmatched. Germline assignment: CDR1 LNHDA and CDR2 SQIVND (reference sequence). This CDR3 has 16 residues. CDR3 bases: TGTGCCAGTAGTACGGGACAGGGGGACAGCACAGATACGCAGTATTTT. Its protein product is CASSTGQGDSTDTQYF.